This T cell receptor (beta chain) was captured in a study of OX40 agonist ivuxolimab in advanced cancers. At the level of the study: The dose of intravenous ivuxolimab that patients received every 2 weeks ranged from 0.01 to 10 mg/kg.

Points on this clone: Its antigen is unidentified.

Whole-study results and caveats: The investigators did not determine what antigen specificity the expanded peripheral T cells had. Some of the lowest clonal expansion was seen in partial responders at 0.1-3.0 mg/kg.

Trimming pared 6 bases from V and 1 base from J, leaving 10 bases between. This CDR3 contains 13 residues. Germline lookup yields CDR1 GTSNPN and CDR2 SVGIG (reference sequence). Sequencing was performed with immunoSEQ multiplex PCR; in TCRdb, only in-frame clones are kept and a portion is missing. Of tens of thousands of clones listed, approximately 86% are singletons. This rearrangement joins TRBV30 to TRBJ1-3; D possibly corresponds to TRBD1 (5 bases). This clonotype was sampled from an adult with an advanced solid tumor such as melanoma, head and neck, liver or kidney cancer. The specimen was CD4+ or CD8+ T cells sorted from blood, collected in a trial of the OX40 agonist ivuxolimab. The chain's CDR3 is CACQEGSGNTIYF. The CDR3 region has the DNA TGTGCCTGCCAAGAGGGGTCTGGAAACACCATATATTTT.